This entry lists 18 T cell receptor beta chains sequenced from one sample in a study of CD8+CD57+ T cells in acquired aplastic anemia (dated by TCRdb to the late 2010s). This sample was sequenced with an Illumina HiSeq 2000. TCR beta VDJ combination and CDR3 sequence profiling used genomic DNA as the template. The public sequencing data were trimmed at Q25 with fastp and processed into clonotypes with MiXCR by TCRdb, which kept only in-frame beta chains. For every CDR3 protein sequence, its rows merge into one entry that carries the most common genes and DNA. Present in this sample are some 410,000 distinct CDR3 sequences, 65% to 80% of which were seen just once. 4% of the sample rests with the top ten. Sequencing was done on a sample of sorted CD4+, CD8+, or CD8+CD57+ T cells (not recorded which) from PBMCs. The receptors derive from a human donor in good health, serving as a control.

The chain combines TRBV15 with TRBJ2-6; a weak D match, TRBD1 (6 bases). V lost 0 bases and J lost 5, with 8 bases in between. The CDR3 covers 15 residues. CDR1 LNHNV and CDR2 YYDKDF come from the germline V gene (reference sequence). The CDR3 protein is CATSRDWDRANVLTF. In DNA, the CDR3 is TGTGCCACCAGCAGAGATTGGGACAGGGCCAACGTCCTGACTTTC. Full variable domain (outside the CDR3, taken from reference TRBV15 and TRBJ2-6): DAMVIQNPRYQVTQFGKPVTLSCSQTLNHNVMYWYQQKSSQAPKLLFHYYDKDFNNEADTPDNFQSRRPNTSFCFLDIRSPGLGDTAMYLCATSRDWDRANVLTFGAGSRLTVL.

Comment on this clonotype: A read error may be the cause here, since a much bigger clone is one base away. The chain combines TRBV5-1 with TRBJ1-5; D call uncertain. CDR1 and CDR2 from the germline V gene are SGHRS and YFSETQ. The CDR3 runs 14 residues. CDR3 nucleotides: TGTGCCAGCAGCCAAGGTGGCCTCAGTCAGCCCCAGCATTTT. Protein: CASSQGGLSQPQHF.

With regard to this clonotype: This may come from a read error, since a much larger clone is one base off. The chain recombines TRBV3-1 with TRBJ1-2; D possibly corresponds to TRBD1 (5 bases). This CDR3 spans 13 amino acids. Deletions cut 3 bases from V and 7 bases from J, with 12 bases between. The germline V gene encodes CDR1 LGHDT and CDR2 YNNKEL (reference sequence). In nucleotides, the CDR3 is TGTGCCAGCAGCCAGGGGGAAATCTGTGGCTACACCTTC. The encoded protein is CASSQGEICGYTF.

This clonotype was counted many times. V and J are TRBV6-5 and TRBJ2-6; no clear D gene. Germline assignment: CDR1 MNHEY and CDR2 SVGAGI. V was pared by 7 bases and J by 2 bases, with 9 bases between. The CDR3 sequence is 14 residues long. The CDR3 spells CASTYQTGANVLTF. In nucleotides, the CDR3 is TGTGCCAGCACGTATCAAACTGGGGCCAACGTCCTGACTTTC.

With respect to this clonotype: The DNA is omitted, as the CDR3 cannot be located on it reliably, and the CDR3 follows TCRdb's listing. The chain joins TRBV7-2 to TRBJ1-3. Germline CDR1 reads SGHTA; CDR2 reads FQGNSA. The CDR3 extends over 16 residues, inclusive of both ends. This CDR3 reads CASSLDVGYTFGSIYF.

The V and J genes are TRBV20-1 and TRBJ1-1; D unclear. Looked up from germline, CDR1 is DFQATT and CDR2 is SNEGSKA (reference sequence). This CDR3 is built from 12 residues. Deletions cut 1 base from V and 11 bases from J, with 14 bases between. The CDR3 coding sequence is TGCAGTGCTAGAGGCGTACTAACGGGGGCTTTCTTT. Its protein product is CSARGVLTGAFF.

The chain has TRBV20-1 and TRBJ1-5; TRBD1 agrees at 7 bases. The J segment lost 4 bases and the V segment lost 4 bases, leaving 4 bases of the junction unmatched. This CDR3 is 13 amino acids long. CDR1 is DFQATT and CDR2 is SNEGSKA in the germline V gene (reference sequence). CDR3 amino acids: CSAIRTGNQPQHF. In nucleotides, the CDR3 is TGCAGTGCTATAAGGACAGGTAATCAGCCCCAGCATTTT.

This clonotype has more than one count but fewer than ten. The chain carries TRBV10-3 and TRBJ2-2, with D unclear. The germline V gene has CDR1 ENHRY and CDR2 SYGVKD. Trimming took 6 bases from V and 1 from J, leaving 3 bases between them. This CDR3 has 12 amino acids. In nucleotides, the CDR3 is TGTGCCATCAGGCGGAACACCGGGGAGCTGTTTTTT. Translating it yields CAIRRNTGELFF.

This rearrangement joins TRBV15 to TRBJ1-1; perhaps TRBD1 as D (5 bases). Germline lookup yields CDR1 LNHNV and CDR2 YYDKDF (reference sequence). V lost 2 bases to trimming and J lost 4 bases, with 17 bases between them. The CDR3 covers 16 residues. CDR3 sequence: CATSRSTGVRGTEAFF. In DNA form, the CDR3 reads TGTGCCACCAGCAGATCAACGGGGGTAAGGGGCACTGAAGCTTTCTTT. The full variable domain, rest sourced from reference TRBV15 and TRBJ1-1, is DAMVIQNPRYQVTQFGKPVTLSCSQTLNHNVMYWYQQKSSQAPKLLFHYYDKDFNNEADTPDNFQSRRPNTSFCFLDIRSPGLGDTAMYLCATSRSTGVRGTEAFFGQGTRLTVV.

The rearrangement uses TRBV2 and TRBJ2-7, with D tentatively TRBD1 (5 bases). Germline CDR1 reads SNHLY; CDR2 reads FYNNEI. Trimming removed 3 bases at V and 4 bases at J, with 13 bases between. CDR3 length equals 14 residues. CDR3 protein: CASSDGARGYEQYF. In DNA form, the CDR3 reads TGTGCCAGCAGTGATGGCGCAAGGGGTTACGAGCAGTACTTC.

V gene TRBV5-1 combines with J gene TRBJ2-7, with D tentatively TRBD1 (5 bases). Trimming took off 6 bases at V and 4 bases at J, with 20 bases between the two ends. The germline gives CDR1 SGHRS, CDR2 YFSETQ. This CDR3 contains 15 residues. The CDR3 sequence is CASTTDPGKEYEQYF. CDR3 DNA sequence: TGCGCCAGCACCACAGACCCAGGGAAGGAATACGAGCAGTACTTC. The full variable domain, with the rest looked up from reference TRBV5-1 and TRBJ2-7, is KAGVTQTPRYLIKTRGQQVTLSCSPISGHRSVSWYQQTPGQGLQFLFEYFSETQRNKGNFPGRFSGRQFSNSRSEMNVSTLELGDSALYLCASTTDPGKEYEQYFGPGTRLTVT.

The chain is built from TRBV10-2 and TRBJ2-2, with D unclear. The germline V and J ends were trimmed by 0 bases and 3 bases, with 14 bases remaining between them. From germline, CDR1 is WSHSY and CDR2 SAAADI. The CDR3 sequence is 17 residues long. This CDR3 is CASSESRSGGDTGELFF. The CDR3 DNA is TGCGCCAGCAGTGAGTCAAGGTCGGGCGGTGACACCGGGGAGCTGTTTTTT.

This clonotype was picked up a small number of times. CDR3 in DNA: TGCAGCGTTGATCAGGGGAGCGGGGAGCTGTTTTTT. Protein sequence: CSVDQGSGELFF. The rearrangement joins TRBV29-1 to TRBJ2-2; D may be TRBD1 (6 bases). From germline, CDR1 is SQVTM and CDR2 ANQGSEA. V was pared by 3 bases and J by 7 bases, with 9 bases between. CDR3 length equals 12 residues.

The rearrangement uses TRBV20-1 and TRBJ1-6, with TRBD1 matching over 9 bases. Germline V gives CDR1 DFQATT, CDR2 SNEGSKA (reference sequence). The CDR3 has 14 amino acids. J gave up 10 bases and V 4 bases, and 8 bases lay outside the gene matches. CDR3 in DNA: TGCAGTGCTAAGGCTGCAGACAGGGGGTCACCCCTCCACTTT. Protein: CSAKAADRGSPLHF.

With respect to this clonotype: The conserved phenylalanine or tryptophan normally closing the CDR3 is absent here, so this likely arose from a read error. The V and J genes are TRBV5-1 and TRBJ2-3; D is uncertain. The V gene's germline CDR1 is SGHRS and CDR2 YFSETQ. The CDR3 has 12 residues. DNA for the CDR3: TGCGCTAGCAGCCAGAGGACAGATACGCAGTATTCT. This gives the protein CASSQRTDTQYS.

The chain employs TRBV24-1 and TRBJ1-2; 8 bases agree with TRBD1. The CDR3 runs to 15 residues. The V gene's germline CDR1 is KGHDR and CDR2 SFDVKD. Trimming removed 3 bases from V and 9 bases from J; junction bases left unmatched: 11. The CDR3 region has the DNA TGTGCCACCAGTGATACCGGACCGGGACAGGCCAGCTACACCTTC. Amino acid sequence: CATSDTGPGQASYTF.

J is TRBJ2-5 and V is TRBV9, with D hard to call. The germline gives CDR1 SGDLS, CDR2 YYNGEE. The CDR3 is 14 amino acids. V lost 5 bases to trimming and J lost 1 base, with 12 bases between them. CDR3 amino acids: CASSQHLLQETQYF. CDR3 DNA sequence: TGTGCCAGCAGTCAGCACTTACTCCAAGAGACCCAGTACTTC.

V usage is TRBV20-1 and J usage is TRBJ1-2; D remains ambiguous. The CDR3 has 12 amino acids. V lost 6 bases and J lost 12, with 20 bases in between. From germline, CDR1 is DFQATT and CDR2 SNEGSKA (reference sequence). CDR3 nucleotides: TGCAGTGCACGGCACACCCAAGATGCCCACACCTTC. Amino acids: CSARHTQDAHTF.